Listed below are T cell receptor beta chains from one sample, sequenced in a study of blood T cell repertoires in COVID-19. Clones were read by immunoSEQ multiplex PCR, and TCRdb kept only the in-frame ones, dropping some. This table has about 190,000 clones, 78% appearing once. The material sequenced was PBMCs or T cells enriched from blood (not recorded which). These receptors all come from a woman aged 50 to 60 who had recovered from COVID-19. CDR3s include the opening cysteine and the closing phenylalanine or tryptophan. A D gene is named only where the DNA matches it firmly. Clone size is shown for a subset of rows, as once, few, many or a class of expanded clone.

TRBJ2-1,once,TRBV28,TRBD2,CASSFALAVEQFF,TGTGCCAGCAGTTTCGCACTAGCGGTTGAGCAGTTCTTC
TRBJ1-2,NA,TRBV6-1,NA,CASMDGGSNYGYTF,TGTGCCAGCATGGATGGCGGATCTAACTATGGCTACACCTTC
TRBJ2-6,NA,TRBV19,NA,CASSIQIGANVLTF,TGTGCCAGTAGTATTCAGATTGGGGCCAACGTCCTGACTTTC
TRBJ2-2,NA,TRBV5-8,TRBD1,CASSSGTGGVTGELFF,TGTGCCAGCAGCTCCGGGACAGGGGGGGTCACCGGGGAGCTGTTTTTT
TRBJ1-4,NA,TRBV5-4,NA,CASSLGGSTNEKLFF,TGTGCCAGCAGCTTGGGAGGGTCCACTAATGAAAAACTGTTTTTT
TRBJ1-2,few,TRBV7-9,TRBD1,CASSLGQGVYF,TGTGCCAGCAGCTTAGGACAGGGGGTATACTTC
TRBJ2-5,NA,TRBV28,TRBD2,CASSLGLAGGQETQYF,TGTGCCAGCAGTTTGGGACTAGCGGGCGGGCAAGAGACCCAGTACTTC
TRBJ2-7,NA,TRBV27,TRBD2,CASSWVGGTSAYF,TGTGCCAGCAGTTGGGTTGGAGGGACTAGCGCCTACTTC
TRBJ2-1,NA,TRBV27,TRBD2,CASSRTSTSLYNEQFF,TGTGCCAGCAGTCGGACTAGCACCAGCCTCTACAATGAGCAGTTCTTC
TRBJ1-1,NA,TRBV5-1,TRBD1,CASSRGQGSTEAFF,TGCGCCAGCAGCCGTGGACAGGGTAGCACTGAAGCTTTCTTT
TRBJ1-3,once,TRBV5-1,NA,CASSLGIRVTGNTIYF,TGCGCCAGCAGCTTGGGGATCAGGGTAACTGGAAACACCATATATTTT
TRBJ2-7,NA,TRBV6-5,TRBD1,CASSNSGTGDYEQYF,TGTGCCAGCAGCAACTCGGGGACAGGGGACTACGAGCAGTACTTC
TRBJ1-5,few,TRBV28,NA,CASCGPSLSNQPQHF,TGTGCCAGCTGCGGGCCGTCTCTATCTAATCAGCCCCAGCATTTT
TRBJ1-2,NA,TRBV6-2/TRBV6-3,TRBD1,CASSYSSLGQGNYGYTF,TGTGCCAGCAGTTACTCGAGCTTGGGACAGGGGAACTATGGCTACACCTTC
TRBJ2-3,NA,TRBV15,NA,CATSLRLDISTDTQYF,TGTGCCACCAGCTTAAGACTAGACATTAGCACAGATACGCAGTATTTT
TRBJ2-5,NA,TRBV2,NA,CASSESMGTGTQYF,TGTGCCAGCAGTGAATCTATGGGTACGGGGACCCAGTACTTC
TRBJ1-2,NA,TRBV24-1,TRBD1,CATSDSGTGGRGYTF,TGTGCCACCAGTGATTCCGGGACAGGGGGCCGCGGCTACACCTTC
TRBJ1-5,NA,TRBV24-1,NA,CATSATNQPQHF,TGTGCCACCAGTGCTACTAATCAGCCCCAGCATTTT
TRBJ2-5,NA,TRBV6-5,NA,CASGLPEETQYF,TGTGCCAGCGGGCTACCAGAAGAGACCCAGTACTTC
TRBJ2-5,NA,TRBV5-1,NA,CASSSQGMETQYF,TGCGCCAGCAGCTCACAGGGAATGGAGACCCAGTACTTC
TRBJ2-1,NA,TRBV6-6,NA,CAAASSYNEQFF,TGCGCAGCGGCTAGCTCCTACAATGAGCAGTTCTTC
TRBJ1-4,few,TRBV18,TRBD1,CASSPSGTGDEKLFF,TGTGCCAGCTCACCCTCCGGGACAGGGGATGAAAAACTGTTTTTT
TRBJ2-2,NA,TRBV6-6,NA,CASTTEGGNTGELFF,TGTGCCAGCACGACCGAGGGTGGAAACACCGGGGAGCTGTTTTTT
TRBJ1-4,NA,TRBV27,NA,CASSLQGQGVEKLFF,TGTGCCAGCAGTTTACAGGGGCAGGGAGTGGAAAAACTGTTTTTT
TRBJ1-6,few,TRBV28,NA,CASSLGRSPLHF,TGTGCCAGCAGTTTAGGGAGGTCACCCCTCCACTTT
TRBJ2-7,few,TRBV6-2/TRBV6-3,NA,CASSYPTTRVPYEQYF,TGTGCCAGCAGTTATCCCACTACGCGGGTACCCTACGAGCAGTACTTC
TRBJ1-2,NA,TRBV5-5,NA,CASSLDSGGYTF,TGTGCCAGCAGCTTAGATTCGGGTGGCTACACCTTC
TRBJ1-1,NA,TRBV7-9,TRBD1,CASSSRTGQTEAFF,TGTGCCAGCAGCAGCCGGACAGGTCAGACTGAAGCTTTCTTT
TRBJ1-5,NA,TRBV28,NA,CASSLRVLNQPQHF,TGTGCCAGCAGTTTACGCGTACTAAATCAGCCCCAGCATTTT
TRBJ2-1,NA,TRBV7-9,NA,CASSRDWDEQFF,TGTGCCAGCAGCCGCGACTGGGATGAGCAGTTCTTC
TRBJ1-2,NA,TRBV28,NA,CASSWSGRDFYGYTF,TGCGCCAGCAGTTGGTCCGGACGGGACTTCTATGGCTACACCTTC
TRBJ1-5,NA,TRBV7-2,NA,CASSQTGGGQPQHF,TGTGCCAGCAGCCAAACCGGGGGAGGGCAGCCCCAGCATTTT
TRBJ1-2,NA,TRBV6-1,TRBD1,CASSETGEYGYTF,TGTGCCAGCAGTGAAACAGGGGAATATGGCTACACCTTC
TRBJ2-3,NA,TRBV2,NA,CASSEAQRGTDTQYF,TGTGCCAGCAGTGAAGCGCAGCGGGGCACAGATACGCAGTATTTT
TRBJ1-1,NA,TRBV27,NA,CASSFFDMNTEAFF,TGTGCCAGCAGTTTCTTCGACATGAACACTGAAGCTTTCTTT
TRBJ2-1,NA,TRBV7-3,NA,CASSLSVDNEQFF,TGTGCCAGCAGCTTATCTGTTGACAATGAGCAGTTCTTC
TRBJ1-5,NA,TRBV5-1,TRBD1,CASSLGSGTGTQQPQHF,TGCGCCAGCAGCTTGGGGAGTGGGACAGGGACCCAACAGCCCCAGCATTTT
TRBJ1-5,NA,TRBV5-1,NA,CASSLSGDQPQHF,TGCGCCAGCAGCTTGTCCGGAGATCAGCCCCAGCATTTT
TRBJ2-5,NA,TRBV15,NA,CATSRERGGETQYF,TGTGCCACCAGCAGAGAAAGGGGCGGAGAGACCCAGTACTTC
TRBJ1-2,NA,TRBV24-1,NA,CATSGPISSPGDYGYTF,TGTGCCACCAGTGGACCAATCTCAAGCCCGGGGGACTATGGCTACACCTTC
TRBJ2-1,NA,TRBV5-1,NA,CASSFRGGNEQFF,TGCGCCAGCAGCTTCAGAGGAGGCAATGAGCAGTTCTTC
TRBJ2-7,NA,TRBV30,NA,CAWDRGYEQYF,TGTGCCTGGGACAGAGGGTACGAGCAGTACTTC
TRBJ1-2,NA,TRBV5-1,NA,CASSLPGSYGYTF,TGCGCCAGCAGCTTGCCAGGCAGCTATGGCTACACCTTC
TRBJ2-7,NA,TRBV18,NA,CASSRSGYEQYF,TGTGCCAGCTCACGGTCGGGGTACGAGCAGTACTTC
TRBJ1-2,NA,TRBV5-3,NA,CARSEVHRTANYGYTF,TGTGCCAGAAGCGAAGTACATAGGACTGCTAACTATGGCTACACCTTC